The entry below describes one T cell receptor (beta chain). No antigen is known for it. No base quality information exists; no much larger clone differs at one position. This sample was taken from a study of T cells in Graves' hyperthyroidism and ophthalmopathy (dated by TCRdb to about 2019). Regarding the complete study: Peripheral blood was collected at initial diagnosis, before any treatment. TCR Vbeta CDR3 sequencing of 140 or so peripheral blood samples (roughly 41 ophthalmopathy, 75 to 85 hyperthyroidism and approximately 17 progressor patients) is reported in the paper. The study also compared thyroid tissue and blood T-cell repertoires from more than 5 Graves' hyperthyroidism patients. A discovery cohort of 95 to 100 patients, roughly 45 with Graves' ophthalmopathy and under 60 with stable Graves' hyperthyroidism, was used to find distinguishing TCR V-J signatures. Following sampling, methimazole starting at 30 mg daily was given to hyperthyroidism patients, and high-dose intravenous methylprednisolone was given to ophthalmopathy patients. The approximately 100 discovery patients were randomly split 7:3 into training and test sets. Whether ophthalmopathy could be predicted prospectively was tested in an independent validation cohort made up of some 20 hyperthyroidism patients plus 17 patients who later progressed to ophthalmopathy. Points the paper makes about the study in general: Most expanded thyroid clonotypes (frequency above 0.001) were also detected in blood, suggesting blood repertoires may reflect thyroid immune responses. No statistical method was used to set the sample size in advance, and investigators knew the group allocation. A 13 V-J signature model separated ophthalmopathy from stable hyperthyroidism, with nearly 90% sensitivity and about 81% specificity in cross-validation and 80%/75% in testing. In validation, the model predicted progression to ophthalmopathy a median of around six months before onset, with roughly 68% sensitivity and roughly 73% specificity.

V gives up 7 bases and J gives up 1 base, and the segment between their germline ends measures 10 bases. From its cysteine to its phenylalanine, the CDR3 spans 12 amino acids. The CDR3 DNA has 36 bases and is translated from base 1. From a lookup of the germline V gene, CDR1 and CDR2 are SQVTM and ANQGSEA. Graves' hyperthyroidism was defined as stable when no progression to ophthalmopathy occurred over 18 months of follow-up. Hyperthyroidism patients were newly diagnosed, with disease duration under 2 months, and aged 18 to 65 years. Any patient with an uncontrolled infection, another autoimmune disease, pregnancy or lactation was excluded. Diagnoses were based on clinical symptoms, serum thyroxine and TRAb, thyroid ultrasound and orbital computed tomography. Ficoll-Paque density gradient centrifugation was used to isolate PBMCs from approximately 10 ml of fresh peripheral blood. Trizol reagent was used to extract total RNA, and RNA quality was then checked on an Agilent 2100 Bioanalyzer.

Amplification of TCR beta CDR3 regions was carried out from RNA transcripts. For the first round of RT-PCR on the TCR CDR3, the HTBI primer set was used together with the Qiagen OneStep RT-PCR kit. Libraries were constructed in a second round of multiplex PCR, after which size selection and purification were carried out. Libraries were sequenced paired-end with 100 bp reads on an Illumina HiSeq2000. The original methods were these. SOAPnuke was used to process the raw data, with reads discarded if the reads contained adapters or uncalled bases, had a mean Phred below 15, or lacked an exact constant-primer or identifier match. High-quality paired reads were merged using COPE v1.2.5, and each unique nucleotide sequence was defined as a clonotype. MiTCR v1.1 was used to align the clonotypes against IMGT TRBV, TRBD and TRBJ reference segments. The analysis included only V-J combinations with a frequency above 0.0001, which together covered approximately 99% of the repertoires. A TCS score was defined as the ratio of F50 (clonal expansion) to E x V (chaos), with BLOSUM62-based TCRdist applied between CDR3 peptides within each V-J. Welch's t-statistics and random forest reduced around 550 V-J features to 10 to 15, which were used in a naive Bayes classifier (R e1071). TCRdb's own reprocessing of the public reads used fastp at Q25 and MiXCR and kept productive beta chains. Each CDR3 protein gets just one entry, which takes the most common genes and DNA from the rows behind it. These V and J calls derive from TCRdb rather than the authors' analysis. The sample data list 450,000 to 650,000 distinct CDR3 sequences, and less than 25% of these were observed just once. The ten largest clones capture around a quarter of the sample.

Sequenced material: blood. The rearranged chain carries TRBV29-1 and TRBJ1-1; D gene: possibly TRBD1, on 6 matching bases. This TCR was sampled from a man aged 18 to 35 with Graves' hyperthyroidism. The nucleotide sequence reads as follows: TGCAGCGCCGGACAGCGGAACACTGAAGCTTTCTTT. Its translation reads: CSAGQRNTEAFF.